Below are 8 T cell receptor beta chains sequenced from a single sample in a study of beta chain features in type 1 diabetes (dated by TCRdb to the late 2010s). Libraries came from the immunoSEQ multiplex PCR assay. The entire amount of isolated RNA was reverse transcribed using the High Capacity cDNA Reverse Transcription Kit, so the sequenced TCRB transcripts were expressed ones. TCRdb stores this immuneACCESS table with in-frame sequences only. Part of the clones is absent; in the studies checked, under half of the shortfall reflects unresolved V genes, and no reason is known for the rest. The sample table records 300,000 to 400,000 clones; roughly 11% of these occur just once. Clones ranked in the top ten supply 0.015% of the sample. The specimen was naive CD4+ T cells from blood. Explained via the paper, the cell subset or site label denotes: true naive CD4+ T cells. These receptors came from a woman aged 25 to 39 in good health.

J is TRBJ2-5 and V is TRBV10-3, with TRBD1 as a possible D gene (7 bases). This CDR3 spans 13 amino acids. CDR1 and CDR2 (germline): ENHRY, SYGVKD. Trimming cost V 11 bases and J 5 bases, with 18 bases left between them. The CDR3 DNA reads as TGTGCCGGCCAGGGGGGCACCGGGGAGACCCAGTACTTC. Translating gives CAGQGGTGETQYF.

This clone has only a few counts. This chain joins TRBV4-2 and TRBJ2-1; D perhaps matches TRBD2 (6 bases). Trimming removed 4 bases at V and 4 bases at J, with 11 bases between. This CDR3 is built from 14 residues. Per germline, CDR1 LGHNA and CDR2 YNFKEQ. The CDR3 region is CASSPTGTYNEQFF. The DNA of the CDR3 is TGTGCCAGCAGCCCAACCGGGACTTACAATGAGCAGTTCTTC.

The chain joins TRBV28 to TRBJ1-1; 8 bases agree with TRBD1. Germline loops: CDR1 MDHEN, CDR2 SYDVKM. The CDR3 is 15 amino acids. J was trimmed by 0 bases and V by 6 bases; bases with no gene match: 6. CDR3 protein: CASSDPTGVNTEAFF. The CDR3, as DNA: TGTGCCAGCAGCGATCCGACAGGGGTGAACACTGAAGCTTTCTTT.

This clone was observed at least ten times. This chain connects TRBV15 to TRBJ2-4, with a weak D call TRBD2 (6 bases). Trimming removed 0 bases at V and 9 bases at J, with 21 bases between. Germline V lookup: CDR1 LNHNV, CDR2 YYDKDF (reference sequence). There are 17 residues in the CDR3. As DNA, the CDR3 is TGTGCCACCAGCAGAGAACTAGCATCGGGGGAGAAGGGCATTCAGTACTTC. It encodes CATSRELASGEKGIQYF. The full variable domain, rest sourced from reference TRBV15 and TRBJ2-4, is DAMVIQNPRYQVTQFGKPVTLSCSQTLNHNVMYWYQQKSSQAPKLLFHYYDKDFNNEADTPDNFQSRRPNTSFCFLDIRSPGLGDTAMYLCATSRELASGEKGIQYFGAGTRLSVL.

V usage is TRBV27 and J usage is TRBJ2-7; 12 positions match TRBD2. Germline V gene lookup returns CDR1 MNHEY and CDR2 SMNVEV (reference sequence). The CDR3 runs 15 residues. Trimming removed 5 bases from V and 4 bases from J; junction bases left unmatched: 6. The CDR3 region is CASSPRLAGAYEQYF. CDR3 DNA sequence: TGTGCCAGCAGTCCGCGACTAGCGGGAGCTTACGAGCAGTACTTC.

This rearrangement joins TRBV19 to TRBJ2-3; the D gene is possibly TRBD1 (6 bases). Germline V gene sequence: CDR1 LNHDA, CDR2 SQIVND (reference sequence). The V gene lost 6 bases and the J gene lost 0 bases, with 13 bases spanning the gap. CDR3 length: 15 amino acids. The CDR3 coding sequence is TGTGCCAGTAGGGAAGGGGGATCTAGCACAGATACGCAGTATTTT. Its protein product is CASREGGSSTDTQYF.

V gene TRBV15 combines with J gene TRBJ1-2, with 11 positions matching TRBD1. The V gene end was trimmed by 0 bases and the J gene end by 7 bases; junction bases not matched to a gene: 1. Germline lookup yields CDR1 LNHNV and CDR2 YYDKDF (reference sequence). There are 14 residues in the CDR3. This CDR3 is CATSRDGQGAGYTF. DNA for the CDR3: TGTGCCACCAGCAGAGATGGACAGGGGGCTGGCTACACCTTC.

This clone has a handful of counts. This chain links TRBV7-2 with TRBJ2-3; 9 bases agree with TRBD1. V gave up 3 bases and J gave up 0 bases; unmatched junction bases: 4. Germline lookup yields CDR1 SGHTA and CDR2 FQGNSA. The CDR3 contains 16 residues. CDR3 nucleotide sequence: TGTGCCAGCAGCTTCACCGGGACAGGGAGCACAGATACGCAGTATTTT. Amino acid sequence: CASSFTGTGSTDTQYF.